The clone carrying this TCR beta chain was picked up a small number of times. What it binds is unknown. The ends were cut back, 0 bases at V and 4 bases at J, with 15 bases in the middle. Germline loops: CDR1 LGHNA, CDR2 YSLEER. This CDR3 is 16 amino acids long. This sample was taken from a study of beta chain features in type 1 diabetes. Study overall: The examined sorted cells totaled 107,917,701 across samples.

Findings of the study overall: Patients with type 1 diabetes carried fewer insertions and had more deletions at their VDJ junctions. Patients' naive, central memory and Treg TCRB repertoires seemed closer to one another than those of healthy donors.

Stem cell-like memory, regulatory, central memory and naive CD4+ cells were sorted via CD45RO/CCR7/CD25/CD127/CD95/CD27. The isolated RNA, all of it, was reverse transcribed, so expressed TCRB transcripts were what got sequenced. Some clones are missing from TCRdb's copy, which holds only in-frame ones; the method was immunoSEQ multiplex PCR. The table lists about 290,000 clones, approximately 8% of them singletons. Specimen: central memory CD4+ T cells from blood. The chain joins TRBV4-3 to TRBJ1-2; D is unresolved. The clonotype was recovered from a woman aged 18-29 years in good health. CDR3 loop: CASSQDLGRVVYGYTF. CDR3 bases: TGCGCCAGCAGCCAAGATTTAGGCCGGGTAGTCTATGGCTACACCTTC.